Here is one TCR beta chain with its context. Its antigen is not identified. The source of the sample is a study of cytomegalovirus exposure and HLA in healthy donors. General study points: Accurate predictions that matched the HLA-A and HLA-B alleles of most subjects were reportedly made from TCR beta sequences.

The PCR ran on 60 Vbeta and 13 Jbeta primers. Here immunoSEQ multiplex PCR was the method, and the copy in TCRdb shows in-frame clones only, minus some. The data show 150,000 or so clones, 85% seen once. The clonotype was recovered from a man between 18 and 35 years old in good health and CMV-seropositive. Material: PBMCs.

The DNA for the CDR3 is TGTGCCAGCAGCTCAGATCGTGGTTCACCCCTCCACTTT. Residues: CASSSDRGSPLHF. The genes are TRBV7-3 and TRBJ1-6; D is unclear. Germline CDR1 is SGHTA and CDR2 is FQGTGA. The CDR3 contains 13 residues. With 4 bases removed from V and 9 bases from J, the gap between germline ends came to 10 bases.